The present entry profiles one TCR beta chain with its context. Its antigen is not known. The data derive from a study of graft-versus-host responses after intestinal transplantation. General study results and limits: High graft-versus-host to host-versus-graft clonal ratios were seen in allografts of patients with graft-donor T cell macrochimerism. Peak circulating GvH clone levels were associated with early post-transplant HvG declines.

This CDR3 region has 16 residues. The table came from immunoSEQ multiplex PCR; TCRdb's copy has only in-frame clones and leaves some out. The profile shows about 41,000 clones, 85% to 95% of them singletons. This TCR was recovered from a human donor who was the organ donor for an intestinal transplant. Sequenced material: unstimulated CD8+ T cells sorted from spleen or lymph node cells, taken before transplant. J is TRBJ2-1 and V is TRBV21-1; the table calls TRBD1, which could not be checked here. TRBV21-1 is listed as a pseudogene. This CDR3 is CASSKGGQGAHNEQFF. The CDR3 DNA reads as TGTGCCAGCAGCAAAGGGGGACAGGGGGCTCACAATGAGCAGTTCTTC.